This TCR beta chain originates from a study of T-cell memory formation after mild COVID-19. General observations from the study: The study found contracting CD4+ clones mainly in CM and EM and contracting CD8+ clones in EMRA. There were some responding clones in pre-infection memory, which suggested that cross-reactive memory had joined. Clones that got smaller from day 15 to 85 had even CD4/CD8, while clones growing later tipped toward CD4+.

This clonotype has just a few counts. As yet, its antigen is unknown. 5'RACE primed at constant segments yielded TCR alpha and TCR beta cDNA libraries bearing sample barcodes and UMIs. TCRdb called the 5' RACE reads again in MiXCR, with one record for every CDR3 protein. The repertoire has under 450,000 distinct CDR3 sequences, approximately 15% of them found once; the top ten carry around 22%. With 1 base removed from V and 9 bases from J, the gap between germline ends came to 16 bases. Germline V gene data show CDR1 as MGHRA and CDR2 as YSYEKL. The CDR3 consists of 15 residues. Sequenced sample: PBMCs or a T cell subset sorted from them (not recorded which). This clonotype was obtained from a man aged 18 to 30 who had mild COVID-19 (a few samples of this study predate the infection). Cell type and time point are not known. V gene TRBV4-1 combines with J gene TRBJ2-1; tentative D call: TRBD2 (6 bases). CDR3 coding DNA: TGCGCCAGCAGCCAAGGGTCCCTCTTGGGAGGTGAGCAGTTCTTC. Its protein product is CASSQGSLLGGEQFF.